The 32 T cell receptor beta chains below come from one sample, sequenced in a study of blood T cell repertoires in COVID-19. Profiling relied on immunoSEQ multiplex PCR, and the TCRdb table lists in-frame clones only, not all of them. The sample lists approximately 480,000 clones, roughly 89% occurring once. Sequenced: peripheral blood. Source of these receptors: a man aged 18-30 years with COVID-19, enrolled during active disease.

The chain employs TRBV6-1 and TRBJ1-4, with D unclear. In germline, CDR1 is MNHNS, CDR2 SASEGT. V lost 4 bases and J 5 bases, leaving 17 bases between the germline ends. This CDR3 is built from 16 residues. DNA of the CDR3: TGTGCCAGCAGTGTTCTTAATTTTGCGGAGAATGAAAAACTGTTTTTT. It encodes CASSVLNFAENEKLFF.

The CDR3 loop reads CASSPPTGIETQYF. Here the CDR3 DNA reads TGTGCCAGCTCACCACCTACAGGGATCGAGACCCAGTACTTC. The rearrangement uses TRBV18 and TRBJ2-5; D possibly corresponds to TRBD1 (6 bases). The length of the CDR3 is 14 residues. Germline V lookup: CDR1 KGHSH, CDR2 LQKENI. V lost 0 bases, J lost 5 bases, and 10 bases lay in between.

V and J are TRBV4-2 and TRBJ2-2, with a possible D match to TRBD2 (7 bases). Trimming cost V 2 bases and J 4 bases, with 20 bases left between them. The CDR3 extends over 18 amino acids. Germline V gene data show CDR1 as LGHNA and CDR2 as YNFKEQ. The DNA for the CDR3 is TGTGCCAGCAGCCAAATCCTACCAAGGGGAGGGGGCACCGGGGAGCTGTTTTTT. As protein: CASSQILPRGGGTGELFF.

Worth noting for this clone: The same CDR3 can be traced to other DNA sequences in this sample. The chain is built from TRBV29-1 and TRBJ2-7, with D tentatively TRBD1 (6 bases). CDR3 length: 13 residues. V lost 3 bases and J lost 2, with 11 bases in between. The germline CDR1 and CDR2 sequences are SQVTM and ANQGSEA. The CDR3 sequence is CSVEDREPYEQYF. The CDR3 bases are TGCAGCGTTGAGGACAGAGAACCCTACGAGCAGTACTTC.

J is TRBJ2-3 and V is TRBV4-2; 10 bases are shared with TRBD2. Germline V gene lookup returns CDR1 LGHNA and CDR2 YNFKEQ. Trimming removed 4 bases from V and 5 bases from J; junction bases left unmatched: 6. The CDR3 totals 15 residues. In nucleotides, the CDR3 is TGTGCCAGCAGCCCGGGACTAGCGCTCATAGATACGCAGTATTTT. As protein: CASSPGLALIDTQYF.

V is TRBV24-1 and J is TRBJ2-2; the D gene is possibly TRBD1 (6 bases). There are 15 residues in the CDR3. Germline CDR1 KGHDR, CDR2 SFDVKD. Trimming removed 1 base from V and 9 bases from J, with 14 bases in between. CDR3 in amino acids: CATSDLGGRNRELFF. CDR3 sequence (DNA): TGTGCCACCAGTGATTTAGGGGGTAGGAACCGGGAGCTGTTTTTT.

The J gene is TRBJ2-7, the V gene TRBV27; 9 bases match TRBD2. The CDR3 is 14 amino acids. Germline CDR1 and CDR2: MNHEY and SMNVEV (reference sequence). V gave up 6 bases and J gave up 2 bases; unmatched junction bases: 5. CDR3 sequence reads: CASRGLAGPYEQYF. CDR3 in DNA: TGTGCCAGCAGGGGACTAGCAGGTCCCTACGAGCAGTACTTC.

The V call is TRBV23-1, the J call TRBJ1-5; 10 bases agree with TRBD1. TRBV23-1 is flagged as an ORF with uncertain function. The CDR3 sequence is 13 residues long. V was pared by 6 bases and J by 10 bases, with 6 bases of the junction left unmatched. The CDR3: CASRRQGADPQHF. The CDR3 bases are TGCGCCAGCAGAAGACAGGGGGCGGATCCCCAGCATTTT.

The V gene is TRBV12-3 or TRBV12-4, the J gene TRBJ1-5, with D uncertain. Trimming removed 4 bases from V and 0 bases from J, with 4 bases in between. The CDR3 is 13 residues long. The CDR3 DNA follows: TGTGCCAGCAGTTCGCGTAGCAATCAGCCCCAGCATTTT. Encoded protein: CASSSRSNQPQHF.

There are a few counts of this clone. The rearrangement joins TRBV6-6 to TRBJ1-5; tentatively, D is TRBD1 (5 bases). The V end was cut by 8 bases, the J end by 6 bases, with 20 bases between. CDR3 size: 15 residues. Germline V gene sequence: CDR1 MNHNY, CDR2 SVGAGI (reference sequence). The CDR3 is CASSYGEGFRQPQHF. CDR3 in DNA: TGTGCCAGCTCCTACGGGGAGGGGTTCCGTCAGCCCCAGCATTTT.

This clone was counted once. This chain uses TRBV5-8 with TRBJ1-5; 8 bases map to TRBD1. After removal of 6 bases from V and 6 bases from J, the junction contained 11 bases not matched to a gene. The CDR3 length is 15 residues. Germline CDR1 SGHTS, CDR2 YDEGEE. The CDR3 sequence is CASTRTGRGGQPQHF. CDR3 sequence (DNA): TGTGCCAGCACCCGGACAGGGAGAGGTGGTCAGCCCCAGCATTTT.

The chain combines TRBV18 with TRBJ1-6; unclear D gene. Trimming removed 3 bases from V and 8 bases from J, with 11 bases in between. CDR1 KGHSH and CDR2 LQKENI come from the germline V gene. The CDR3 is 14 amino acids. DNA of the CDR3: TGTGCCAGCTCACCGCGGGCCCTGGATTCACCCCTCCACTTT. This gives the protein CASSPRALDSPLHF.

The chain couples TRBV14 to TRBJ2-7; possibly TRBD2 for D (6 bases). The CDR3 covers 14 residues. CDR1 SGHDN and CDR2 FVKESK come from the germline V gene. V gave up 1 base and J gave up 4 bases, with 11 bases separating them. This chain's CDR3 is CASSQGRGWYEQYF. DNA of the CDR3: TGTGCCAGCAGCCAAGGGAGGGGATGGTACGAGCAGTACTTC.

The chain employs TRBV7-9 and TRBJ2-7; D ambiguous. V was clipped by 3 bases and J by 2 bases, with 8 bases between them. The length of the CDR3 is 13 residues. In germline, CDR1 is SEHNR, CDR2 FQNEAQ (reference sequence). CDR3 DNA sequence: TGTGCCAGCAGCTTTAGCCAGACCTACGAGCAGTACTTC. Translation gives CASSFSQTYEQYF.

The rearrangement joins TRBV4-1 to TRBJ2-3; D is undetermined. Germline V gene lookup returns CDR1 MGHRA and CDR2 YSYEKL. V lost 0 bases to trimming and J lost 0 bases, with 10 bases between them. CDR3 length: 16 residues. This CDR3 is CASSQDLGGSTDTQYF. The CDR3 bases are TGCGCCAGCAGCCAAGATCTAGGTGGGAGCACAGATACGCAGTATTTT.

The chain is built from TRBV6-6 and TRBJ2-1; D remains ambiguous. The V gene lost 6 bases and the J gene lost 4 bases, with 4 bases spanning the gap. The CDR3 is 11 amino acids. CDR1 MNHNY and CDR2 SVGAGI come from the germline V gene (reference sequence). The CDR3 nucleotides are TGTGCCAGCAGAATATACAATGAGCAGTTCTTC. Residues: CASRIYNEQFF.

The chain joins TRBV11-2 to TRBJ1-4; 9 bases line up with TRBD1. Germline CDR1 SGHAT, CDR2 FQNNGV. This CDR3 is 15 amino acids long. The ends lost 2 bases at V and 6 bases at J; junction bases unmatched: 4. CDR3 in amino acids: CASSLLGQGYEKLFF. Here the CDR3 DNA reads TGTGCCAGCAGCTTACTCGGACAGGGGTATGAAAAACTGTTTTTT.

This chain connects TRBV5-1 to TRBJ2-7; 10 bases are a match to TRBD1. CDR1 and CDR2 (germline): SGHRS, YFSETQ. Trimming took 3 bases from V and 1 from J; bases not matched to a gene: 7. CDR3 length equals 16 residues. The CDR3 region has the DNA TGCGCCAGCAGCTCAAACCGGGACAGGGGATCCTACGAGCAGTACTTC. It encodes CASSSNRDRGSYEQYF.

The DNA for the CDR3 is TGCAGCGTTGAATCCCGTGACCGCGGCACTGAAGCTTTCTTT. Translating it yields CSVESRDRGTEAFF. V usage is TRBV29-1 and J usage is TRBJ1-1; D unresolved. V was clipped by 2 bases and J by 4 bases, with 14 bases between them. Germline V gives CDR1 SQVTM, CDR2 ANQGSEA. This CDR3 is 14 amino acids long.

This chain's CDR3 is CASSQGVNTEAFF. The CDR3, as DNA: TGTGCCAGCAGCCAAGGCGTGAACACTGAAGCTTTCTTT. The chain couples TRBV14 to TRBJ1-1; no reliable D call. The CDR3 has 13 residues. V lost 1 base to trimming and J lost 0 bases, with 3 bases between them. CDR1 and CDR2 (germline): SGHDN, FVKESK.

V and J are TRBV19 and TRBJ2-7; D not resolved. V was trimmed by 6 bases and J by 2 bases, leaving 14 bases between them. The CDR3 spans 14 residues. CDR1 is LNHDA and CDR2 is SQIVND in the germline V gene (reference sequence). CDR3 sequence (DNA): TGTGCCAGTAGCCTACACCCCGAGGCCTACGAGCAGTACTTC. Translating it yields CASSLHPEAYEQYF.

CDR3: CASSPAATRDHNEQFF. CDR3 sequence (DNA): TGTGCCAGCAGCCCGGCGGCGACCCGCGACCACAATGAGCAGTTCTTC. The chain is built from TRBV11-3 and TRBJ2-1; no definite D call. In germline, CDR1 is SGHNT, CDR2 YENEEA. CDR3 length: 16 residues. V lost 5 bases and J 5 bases, leaving 19 bases between the germline ends.

The chain has TRBV18 and TRBJ2-2; D is perhaps TRBD2 (6 bases). CDR1 and CDR2 (germline): KGHSH, LQKENI. The CDR3 loop spans 16 amino acids. V was pared by 3 bases and J by 5 bases, with 16 bases between. This chain's CDR3 is CASSPRSGGGTGELFF. The CDR3 coding sequence is TGTGCCAGCTCACCGCGGTCCGGGGGAGGAACCGGGGAGCTGTTTTTT.

This chain joins TRBV9 and TRBJ1-2; 8 positions agree with TRBD1. CDR3 length: 14 residues. The J segment lost 5 bases and the V segment lost 0 bases, leaving 3 bases of the junction unmatched. Germline V gene data show CDR1 as SGDLS and CDR2 as YYNGEE. CDR3 coding DNA: TGTGCCAGCAGCGTAGACACAGGGGGTTATGGCTACACCTTC. This codes for CASSVDTGGYGYTF. Drawing the rest from reference TRBV9 and TRBJ1-2, the complete variable domain is DSGVTQTPKHLITATGQRVTLRCSPRSGDLSVYWYQQSLDQGLQFLIQYYNGEERAKGNILERFSAQQFPDLHSELNLSSLELGDSALYFCASSVDTGGYGYTFGSGTRLTVV.

The chain uses TRBV14 and TRBJ1-2; D might be TRBD1 (5 bases). CDR1 is SGHDN and CDR2 is FVKESK in the germline V gene. Trimming pared 1 base from V and 4 bases from J, leaving 13 bases between. The CDR3 totals 15 residues. The CDR3 loop reads CASSQAGRGFYGYTF. The CDR3 bases are TGTGCCAGCAGCCAAGCCGGGAGGGGATTCTATGGCTACACCTTC.

Here the CDR3 DNA reads TGTGCCAGCACGGGCGGGGAACGTGGCACAGATACGCAGTATTTT. Translated, it gives CASTGGERGTDTQYF. The rearrangement uses TRBV3-1 (or the pseudogene TRBV3-2) and TRBJ2-3; D possibly corresponds to TRBD2 (6 bases). The CDR3 contains 15 residues. Germline V lookup: CDR1 LGHDT, CDR2 YNNKEL (reference sequence). V was trimmed by 7 bases and J by 1 base, leaving 15 bases between them.

DNA for the CDR3: TGCGCCAGCAGCCCCTGGACAGGGAAAGATACGCAGTATTTT. Translated, it gives CASSPWTGKDTQYF. V usage is TRBV5-1 and J usage is TRBJ2-3; 8 bases line up with TRBD1. Germline lookup yields CDR1 SGHRS and CDR2 YFSETQ. The CDR3 runs 14 residues. J was trimmed by 5 bases and V by 4 bases; bases with no gene match: 6.

This clone has a single count. This chain joins TRBV3-1 (or the pseudogene TRBV3-2) and TRBJ2-2; the match to TRBD1 covers 7 bases. Trimming at V came to 4 bases and at J to 7 bases, leaving 9 bases not matched to a gene. Germline V gene lookup returns CDR1 LGHDT and CDR2 YNNKEL (reference sequence). The CDR3 has 15 amino acids. This CDR3 reads CASSLRQAGGGELFF. CDR3 nucleotides: TGTGCCAGCAGCCTCAGACAGGCAGGGGGCGGGGAGCTGTTTTTT.

The sample holds one count of this clone. The rearrangement links TRBV5-1 to TRBJ2-7, with D unresolved. V was trimmed by 0 bases and J by 0 bases, leaving 7 bases between them. CDR1 and CDR2 (germline): SGHRS, YFSETQ. The CDR3 runs 14 residues. The CDR3 is CASSLGESSYEQYF. The CDR3 nucleotides are TGCGCCAGCAGCTTGGGTGAGAGCTCCTACGAGCAGTACTTC.

The chain employs TRBV11-2 and TRBJ1-1, with D possibly TRBD1 on 6 matching bases. The CDR3 covers 15 residues. CDR1 SGHAT and CDR2 FQNNGV come from the germline V gene. The ends were cut back, 4 bases at V and 0 bases at J, with 12 bases in the middle. CDR3 DNA sequence: TGTGCCAGCAGCTCCTATGCAGGGGTGAACACTGAAGCTTTCTTT. Translated, it gives CASSSYAGVNTEAFF.

The chain uses TRBV10-3 and TRBJ1-2; D is possibly TRBD1 (6 bases). Trimming left V 2 bases short and J 12 bases short, with 13 bases between. This CDR3 has 12 residues. In germline, CDR1 is ENHRY, CDR2 SYGVKD. In DNA, the CDR3 is TGTGCCATCAGTGAGACTCACAGGGAGAACACCTTC. Amino acid sequence: CAISETHRENTF.

The rearrangement links TRBV9 to TRBJ1-2; D remains ambiguous. CDR1 is SGDLS, CDR2 YYNGEE, per germline. This CDR3 is 14 amino acids long. V dropped 3 bases and J dropped 5 bases, with 14 bases sitting between them. In nucleotides, the CDR3 is TGTGCCAGCAGCGCCGACGAGGCCCTATATGGCTACACCTTC. Amino acid sequence: CASSADEALYGYTF.